A single sample gave rise to the 21 T cell receptor beta chains below, sequenced in a study of T cells in Graves' hyperthyroidism and ophthalmopathy (dated by TCRdb to the late 2010s). Library method: multiplex PCR. For sequencing, an Illumina HiSeq 2000 was employed. Amplification of TCR beta CDR3 regions was carried out from RNA transcripts. A first-round RT-PCR of the TCR CDR3 used the HTBI primer set with the Qiagen OneStep RT-PCR kit. TCRdb reanalyzed the raw reads on its own, using fastp at Q25 for trimming and MiXCR for clone calling, and kept in-frame beta chains. Each entry merges the rows of one CDR3 protein and shows their most common DNA and genes. This sample gives fewer than 650,000 distinct CDR3 sequences in total; roughly 15% of them show up just once. The ten largest clones take up about 4.5% of the sample. Sequenced input: blood. These receptors were taken from a woman aged 40-49 years with Graves' ophthalmopathy.

This clonotype was picked up many times. Here the CDR3 DNA reads TGTGCCAGCCGCTACTTTCCCGGGACAGACGCACCCTATGGCTACACCTTC. Translating it yields CASRYFPGTDAPYGYTF. The chain couples TRBV6-2 or TRBV6-3 to TRBJ1-2; 7 bases match TRBD1. Germline V gene lookup returns CDR1 MNHEY and CDR2 SVGEGT. V shed 8 bases, J shed 4 bases, and the junction held 19 bases outside the gene matches. The CDR3 length is 17 residues.

The chain recombines TRBV3-1 with TRBJ2-5; D ambiguous. This CDR3 comprises 13 residues. V was clipped by 0 bases and J by 11 bases, with 13 bases between them. Germline loops: CDR1 LGHDT, CDR2 YNNKEL (reference sequence). This chain's CDR3 is CASSQDLIGSQYF. Here the CDR3 DNA reads TGTGCCAGCAGCCAAGATCTTATCGGGTCTCAGTACTTC.

This rearrangement joins TRBV12-3 or TRBV12-4 to TRBJ1-3; unclear D gene. This CDR3 region has 12 residues. Trimming removed 5 bases from V and 8 bases from J, with 10 bases in between. CDR3 protein: CASSPTLYTIYF. The DNA of the CDR3 is TGTGCCAGCAGTCCTACACTCTACACCATATATTTT.

This clonotype was detected ten times or more. The rearrangement links TRBV7-8 to TRBJ2-2, with TRBD1 as a possible D gene (5 bases). The CDR3 consists of 15 residues. The germline CDR1 and CDR2 sequences are SGHVS and FQNEAQ. V was shortened by 5 bases and J by 5 bases, with 15 bases between the two germline ends. The CDR3 reads CASSALSGSTGELFF. Here the CDR3 DNA reads TGTGCCAGCAGCGCACTTTCAGGGTCGACCGGGGAGCTGTTTTTT.

This chain joins TRBV28 and TRBJ2-5; 13 bases match TRBD2. The ends lost 6 bases at V and 4 bases at J; junction bases unmatched: 11. This CDR3 region has 17 residues. Looked up from germline, CDR1 is MDHEN and CDR2 is SYDVKM. The CDR3 spells CASSPGTSGMKGETQYF. CDR3 in DNA: TGTGCCAGCAGCCCTGGGACTAGCGGGATGAAGGGAGAGACCCAGTACTTC. Drawing the rest from reference TRBV28 and TRBJ2-5, the complete variable domain is DVKVTQSSRYLVKRTGEKVFLECVQDMDHENMFWYRQDPGLGLRLIYFSYDVKMKEKGDIPEGYSVSREKKERFSLILESASTNQTSMYLCASSPGTSGMKGETQYFGPGTRLLVL.

The CDR3 here is CSARDLAGWEQYF. The CDR3 DNA reads as TGCAGTGCTAGAGATCTAGCAGGGTGGGAGCAGTACTTC. The chain is built from TRBV20-1 and TRBJ2-7, with D perhaps being TRBD1 or TRBD2 (5 bases each). The length of the CDR3 is 13 residues. V gave up 0 bases and J gave up 7 bases, with 13 bases separating them. CDR1 and CDR2 from the germline V gene are DFQATT and SNEGSKA (reference sequence).

This clonotype was detected many times. CDR3 coding DNA: TGCAGCGTCAAAGGGGGAATGGGCTCTGGGGCCAACGTCCTGACTTTC. It yields the protein CSVKGGMGSGANVLTF. The J gene is TRBJ2-6, the V gene TRBV29-1; possible D gene TRBD1, 6 bases. V was pared by 6 bases and J by 0 bases, with 15 bases between. CDR3 size: 16 residues. CDR1 is SQVTM, CDR2 ANQGSEA, per germline.

This clonotype showed up many times. The V call is TRBV12-3 or TRBV12-4, the J call TRBJ1-5; the D is unclear. Between the trimmed V and J ends, which lost 4 bases and 9 bases, there was a span of 7 bases. CDR3 length equals 11 residues. The CDR3 reads CASSSAGPQHF. The DNA of the CDR3 is TGTGCCAGCAGTTCCGCCGGGCCCCAGCATTTT.

This clonotype was counted many times. The chain employs TRBV27 and TRBJ2-5, with TRBD1 identical over 10 bases. With 8 bases clipped from V and 5 bases from J, the junction kept 11 bases outside the gene matches. The CDR3 totals 15 residues. Germline V gives CDR1 MNHEY, CDR2 SMNVEV (reference sequence). The DNA for the CDR3 is TGTGCCAGCGCCCCGGGACAGGGGCTAGTGGAGACCCAGTACTTC. Translated: CASAPGQGLVETQYF.

The V call is TRBV19, the J call TRBJ2-5; 7 bases line up with TRBD1. This CDR3 is 14 amino acids long. The germline V gene has CDR1 LNHDA and CDR2 SQIVND (reference sequence). The V and J ends lost 1 base and 3 bases, in that order; junction bases with no gene match: 2. In DNA, the CDR3 is TGTGCCAGTAGTATAGTTGACAGGGAAGAGACCCAGTACTTC. This translates into CASSIVDREETQYF. The full variable domain, its missing parts supplied by reference TRBV19 and TRBJ2-5, is DGGITQSPKYLFRKEGQNVTLSCEQNLNHDAMYWYRQDPGQGLRLIYYSQIVNDFQKGDIAEGYSVSREKKESFPLTVTSAQKNPTAFYLCASSIVDREETQYFGPGTRLLVL.

This clonotype occurred many times. CDR3 DNA: TGTGCCAGCAGTTCATCGGGACAGGGAATGTCCCAGTACTTC. It yields the protein CASSSSGQGMSQYF. The chain employs TRBV28 and TRBJ2-5, with TRBD1 identical over 9 bases. The CDR3 has 14 amino acids. The V segment lost 4 bases and the J segment 9 bases; nucleotides outside the gene matches: 9. Germline CDR1 MDHEN, CDR2 SYDVKM.

The chain uses TRBV12-3 or TRBV12-4 and TRBJ1-1, with D hard to call. The CDR3 contains 14 residues. Trimming left V 2 bases short and J 5 bases short, with 12 bases between. CDR3 residues: CASSLWESGTEAFF. CDR3 DNA sequence: TGTGCCAGCAGTTTATGGGAAAGTGGGACTGAAGCTTTCTTT.

The sample holds many counts of this clonotype. The chain uses TRBV24-1 and TRBJ2-5; D is unresolved. The V and J ends lost 0 bases and 3 bases respectively, with 4 bases between them. This CDR3 spans 13 amino acids. Germline V CDR1 and CDR2: KGHDR, SFDVKD. The CDR3 bases are TGTGCCACCAGTGATTTGGAGGAAGAGACCCAGTACTTC. Protein sequence: CATSDLEEETQYF.

This clonotype was counted many times. The chain is built from TRBV6-2 or TRBV6-3 and TRBJ1-1, with TRBD1 as a possible D gene (5 bases). Germline assignment: CDR1 MNHEY and CDR2 SVGEGT. The CDR3 has 15 residues. V was cut by 2 bases and J by 1 base, with 11 bases left in between. CDR3 bases: TGTGCCAGCAGTTACGCCCTCGGACAGAACACTGAAGCTTTCTTT. It codes for CASSYALGQNTEAFF.

This clonotype was observed many times. This chain links TRBV19 with TRBJ1-2; no firm D call. The CDR3 loop spans 15 amino acids. Germline values: CDR1 LNHDA, CDR2 SQIVND (reference sequence). The V gene lost 6 bases and the J gene lost 6 bases, with 20 bases spanning the gap. CDR3 sequence (DNA): TGTGCCAGTAGCCCACCGACCGAGGGTGGTCATGGCTACACCTTC. Amino acids: CASSPPTEGGHGYTF. The variable domain in full, with the rest retrieved from reference TRBV19 and TRBJ1-2, is DGGITQSPKYLFRKEGQNVTLSCEQNLNHDAMYWYRQDPGQGLRLIYYSQIVNDFQKGDIAEGYSVSREKKESFPLTVTSAQKNPTAFYLCASSPPTEGGHGYTFGSGTRLTVV.

This clonotype has a count of ten or more. The chain employs TRBV6-1 and TRBJ2-4; no firm D call. CDR3 length: 12 residues. Germline CDR1 MNHNS, CDR2 SASEGT. Between the trimmed V and J ends, which lost 6 bases and 7 bases, there was a span of 10 bases. CDR3 sequence (DNA): TGTGCCAGCAGAGGAATAGGGAACATTCAGTACTTC. Its protein is CASRGIGNIQYF.

This rearrangement joins TRBV7-2 to TRBJ1-2; tentatively, D is TRBD1 (5 bases). Trimming took 2 bases from V and 4 from J, leaving 17 bases between them. CDR1 is SGHTA, CDR2 FQGNSA, per germline. The CDR3 loop spans 16 amino acids. The CDR3 nucleotides read TGTGCCAGCAGCTTAAGCGGGACGGTCATGGGCTATGGCTACACCTTC. Its translation is CASSLSGTVMGYGYTF.

The chain has TRBV28 and TRBJ2-5; D perhaps matches TRBD2 (5 bases). This CDR3 is built from 15 residues. Germline CDR1 reads MDHEN; CDR2 reads SYDVKM. Trimming stripped 1 base from V and 1 base from J, with 10 bases between. The CDR3 loop reads CASSLFVLAQETQYF. Written as DNA, the CDR3 is TGTGCCAGCAGTTTATTCGTGCTAGCCCAAGAGACCCAGTACTTC.

This clonotype was detected a few times. The chain links TRBV18 to TRBJ2-5; D gene ambiguous. CDR1 KGHSH and CDR2 LQKENI come from the germline V gene. Trimming removed 0 bases at V and 4 bases at J, with 6 bases between. This CDR3 is built from 13 residues. The CDR3 reads CASSPPNLETQYF. CDR3 bases: TGTGCCAGCTCACCACCGAACCTAGAGACCCAGTACTTC. The whole variable domain, remainder taken from reference TRBV18 and TRBJ2-5, is NAGVMQNPRHLVRRRGQEARLRCSPMKGHSHVYWYRQLPEEGLKFMVYLQKENIIDESGMPKERFSAEFPKEGPSILRIQQVVRGDSAAYFCASSPPNLETQYFGPGTRLLVL.

The table lists this clonotype with many counts. The gene calls are TRBV6-1 and TRBJ2-4; D gene uncertain. V was shortened by 5 bases and J by 5 bases, with 7 bases between the two germline ends. Germline V gene lookup returns CDR1 MNHNS and CDR2 SASEGT. This CDR3 is built from 12 residues. CDR3 in DNA: TGTGCCAGCAGTTCCACAGAAAACATTCAGTACTTC. It translates to CASSSTENIQYF.

This clonotype was counted many times. The rearrangement uses TRBV29-1 and TRBJ2-7; 10 bases fit TRBD1. The CDR3 consists of 13 residues. Germline trimming cut 6 bases from V and 7 bases from J; bases unmatched to any gene: 9. The germline gives CDR1 SQVTM, CDR2 ANQGSEA. The CDR3 DNA reads as TGCAGCGTCACGGACAGGGGGGCGTGGGAGCAGTACTTC. The encoded protein is CSVTDRGAWEQYF.